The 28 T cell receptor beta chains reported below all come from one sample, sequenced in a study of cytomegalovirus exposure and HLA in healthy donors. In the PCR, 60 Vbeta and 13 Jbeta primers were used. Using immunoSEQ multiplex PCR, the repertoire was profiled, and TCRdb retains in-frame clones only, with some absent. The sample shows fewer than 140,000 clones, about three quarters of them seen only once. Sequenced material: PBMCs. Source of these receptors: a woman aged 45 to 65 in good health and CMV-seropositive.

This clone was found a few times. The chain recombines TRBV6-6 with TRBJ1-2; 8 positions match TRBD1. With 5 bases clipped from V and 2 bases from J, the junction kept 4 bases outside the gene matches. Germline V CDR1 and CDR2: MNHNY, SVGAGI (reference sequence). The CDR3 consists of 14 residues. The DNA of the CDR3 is TGTGCCAGCAGTCGGGACAGGAAAAACTATGGCTACACCTTC. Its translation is CASSRDRKNYGYTF.

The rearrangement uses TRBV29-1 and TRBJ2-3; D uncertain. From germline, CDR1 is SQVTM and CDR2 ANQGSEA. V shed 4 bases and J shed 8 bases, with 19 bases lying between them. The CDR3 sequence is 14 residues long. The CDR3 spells CSVVPIDHPGTQYF. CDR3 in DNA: TGCAGCGTTGTTCCGATTGATCATCCCGGTACGCAGTATTTT.

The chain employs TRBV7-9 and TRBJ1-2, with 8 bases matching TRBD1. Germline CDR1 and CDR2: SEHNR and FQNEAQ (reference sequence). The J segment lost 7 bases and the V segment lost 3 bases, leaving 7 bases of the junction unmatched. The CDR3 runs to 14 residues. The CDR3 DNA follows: TGTGCCAGCAGCTTGGGGGACAGGAGGGGTGGCTACACCTTC. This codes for CASSLGDRRGGYTF.

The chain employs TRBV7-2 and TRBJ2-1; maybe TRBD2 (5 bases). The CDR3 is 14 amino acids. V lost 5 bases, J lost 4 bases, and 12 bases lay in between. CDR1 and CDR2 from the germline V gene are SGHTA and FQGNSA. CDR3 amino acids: CASSPSGIYNEQFF. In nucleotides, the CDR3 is TGTGCCAGCAGCCCCTCCGGGATTTACAATGAGCAGTTCTTC. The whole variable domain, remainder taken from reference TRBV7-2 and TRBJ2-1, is GAGVSQSPSNKVTEKGKDVELRCDPISGHTALYWYRQSLGQGLEFLIYFQGNSAPDKSGLPSDRFSAERTGGSVSTLTIQRTQQEDSAVYLCASSPSGIYNEQFFGPGTRLTVL.

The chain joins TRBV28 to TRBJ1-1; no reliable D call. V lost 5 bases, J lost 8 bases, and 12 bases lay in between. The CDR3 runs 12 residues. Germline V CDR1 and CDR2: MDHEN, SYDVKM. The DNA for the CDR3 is TGTGCCAGCAGTGCCCATTTCGGGGAAGCTTTCTTT. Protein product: CASSAHFGEAFF.

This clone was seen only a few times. The CDR3 is CASSQTSGGLDTQYF. For the CDR3, the DNA is TGTGCCAGCAGTCAAACTAGCGGGGGCCTTGATACGCAGTATTTT. The chain recombines TRBV27 with TRBJ2-3; 11 bases agree with TRBD2. With 5 bases clipped from V and 6 bases from J, the junction kept 7 bases outside the gene matches. This CDR3 is 15 amino acids long. Germline V gene data show CDR1 as MNHEY and CDR2 as SMNVEV (reference sequence).

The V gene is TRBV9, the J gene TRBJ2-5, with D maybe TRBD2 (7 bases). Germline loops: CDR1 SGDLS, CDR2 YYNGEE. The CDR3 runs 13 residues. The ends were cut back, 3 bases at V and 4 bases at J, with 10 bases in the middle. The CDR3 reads CASSEGGRETQYF. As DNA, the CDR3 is TGTGCCAGCAGCGAGGGGGGGCGAGAGACCCAGTACTTC.

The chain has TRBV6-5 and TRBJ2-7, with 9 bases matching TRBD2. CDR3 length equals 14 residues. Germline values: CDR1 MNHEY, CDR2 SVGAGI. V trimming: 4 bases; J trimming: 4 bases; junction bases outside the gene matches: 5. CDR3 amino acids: CASSSSGGPYEQYF. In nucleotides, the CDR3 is TGTGCCAGCAGTTCAAGCGGGGGGCCTTACGAGCAGTACTTC.

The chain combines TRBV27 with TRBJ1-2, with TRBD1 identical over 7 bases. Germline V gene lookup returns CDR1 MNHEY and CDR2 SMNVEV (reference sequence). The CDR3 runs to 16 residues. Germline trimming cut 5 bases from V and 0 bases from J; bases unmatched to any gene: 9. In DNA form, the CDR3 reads TGTGCCAGCAGTAAAATTGGACAGGCTGCTAACTATGGCTACACCTTC. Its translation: CASSKIGQAANYGYTF.

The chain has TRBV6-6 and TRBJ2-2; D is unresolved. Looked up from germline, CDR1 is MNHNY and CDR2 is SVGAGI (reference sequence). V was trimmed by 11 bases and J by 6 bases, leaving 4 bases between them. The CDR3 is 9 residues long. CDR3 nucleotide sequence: TGTGCCCCCTCCGGGGAGCTGTTTTTT. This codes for CAPSGELFF.

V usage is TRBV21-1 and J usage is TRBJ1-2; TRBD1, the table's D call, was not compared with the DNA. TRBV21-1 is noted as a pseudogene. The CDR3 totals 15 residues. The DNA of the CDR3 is TGTGCCAGCAGCAAAGGGGACAGGGACTGCTATGGCTACACCTTC. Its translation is CASSKGDRDCYGYTF.

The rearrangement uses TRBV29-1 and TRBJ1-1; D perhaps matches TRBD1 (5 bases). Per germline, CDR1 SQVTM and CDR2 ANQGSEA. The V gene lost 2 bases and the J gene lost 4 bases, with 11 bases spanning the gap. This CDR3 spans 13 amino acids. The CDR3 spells CSVEIGGSTEAFF. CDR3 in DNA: TGCAGCGTTGAAATCGGGGGATCCACTGAAGCTTTCTTT.

CDR3: CASSLTGEDQPQHF. DNA for the CDR3: TGTGCCAGCAGCCTCACAGGGGAAGATCAGCCCCAGCATTTT. V usage is TRBV9 and J usage is TRBJ1-5, with 7 positions matching TRBD1. This CDR3 has 14 residues. The V gene end was trimmed by 4 bases and the J gene end by 5 bases; junction bases not matched to a gene: 6. Looked up from germline, CDR1 is SGDLS and CDR2 is YYNGEE.

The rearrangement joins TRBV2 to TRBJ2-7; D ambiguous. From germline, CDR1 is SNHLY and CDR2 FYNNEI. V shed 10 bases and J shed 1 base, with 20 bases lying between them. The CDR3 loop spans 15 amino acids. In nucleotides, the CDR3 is TGTGCCATCCTGGCTCCCCCGGCAGGATCCTACGAGCAGTACTTC. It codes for CAILAPPAGSYEQYF.

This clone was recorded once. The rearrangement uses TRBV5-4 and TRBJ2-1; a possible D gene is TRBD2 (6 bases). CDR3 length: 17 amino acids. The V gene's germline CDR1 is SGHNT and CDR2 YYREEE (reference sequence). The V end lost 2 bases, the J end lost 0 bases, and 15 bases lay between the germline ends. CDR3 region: CASSFTVAAFSYNEQFF. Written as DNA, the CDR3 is TGTGCCAGCAGCTTTACGGTAGCGGCCTTCTCCTACAATGAGCAGTTCTTC.

This chain's CDR3 is CASSDWALGASNQPQHF. In nucleotides, the CDR3 is TGTGCCAGCAGTGACTGGGCCCTTGGGGCGAGCAATCAGCCCCAGCATTTT. The chain joins TRBV2 to TRBJ1-5; a weak D match, TRBD1 (5 bases). The CDR3 has 17 residues. CDR1 and CDR2 (germline): SNHLY, FYNNEI. With 3 bases removed from V and 1 base from J, the gap between germline ends came to 16 bases.

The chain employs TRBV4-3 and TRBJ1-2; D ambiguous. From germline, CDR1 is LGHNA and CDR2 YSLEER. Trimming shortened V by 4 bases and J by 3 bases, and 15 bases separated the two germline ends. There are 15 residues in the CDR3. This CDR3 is CASSLQRGYHYGYTF. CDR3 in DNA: TGCGCCAGCAGCCTTCAAAGAGGGTATCACTATGGCTACACCTTC.

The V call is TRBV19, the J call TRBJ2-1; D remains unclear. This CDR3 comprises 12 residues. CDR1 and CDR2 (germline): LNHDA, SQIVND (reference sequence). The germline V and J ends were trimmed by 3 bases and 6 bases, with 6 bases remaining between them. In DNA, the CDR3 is TGTGCCAGTAGTATCGAGTTCAATGAGCAGTTCTTC. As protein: CASSIEFNEQFF.

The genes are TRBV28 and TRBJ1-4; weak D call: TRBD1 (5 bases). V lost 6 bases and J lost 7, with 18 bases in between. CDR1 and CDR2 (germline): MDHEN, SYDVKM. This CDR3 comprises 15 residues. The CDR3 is CASREGTVGGEKLFF. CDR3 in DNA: TGTGCCAGCAGAGAAGGGACCGTCGGGGGTGAAAAACTGTTTTTT. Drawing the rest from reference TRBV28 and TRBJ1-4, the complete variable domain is DVKVTQSSRYLVKRTGEKVFLECVQDMDHENMFWYRQDPGLGLRLIYFSYDVKMKEKGDIPEGYSVSREKKERFSLILESASTNQTSMYLCASREGTVGGEKLFFGSGTQLSVL.

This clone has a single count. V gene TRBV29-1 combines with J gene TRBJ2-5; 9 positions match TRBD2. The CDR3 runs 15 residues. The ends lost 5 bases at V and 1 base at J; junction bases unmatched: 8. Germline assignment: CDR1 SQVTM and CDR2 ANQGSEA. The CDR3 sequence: CSVPKARGGQETQYF. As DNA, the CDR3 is TGCAGCGTTCCGAAGGCGCGGGGGGGCCAAGAGACCCAGTACTTC.

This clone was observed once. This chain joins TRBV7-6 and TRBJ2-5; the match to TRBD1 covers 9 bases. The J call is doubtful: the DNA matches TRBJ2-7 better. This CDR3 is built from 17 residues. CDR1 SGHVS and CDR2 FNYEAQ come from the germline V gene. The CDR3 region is CASSLGNPGQGSYEQYF. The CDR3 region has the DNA TGTGCCAGCAGCTTAGGGAACCCGGGACAGGGCTCCTACGAGCAGTACTTC.

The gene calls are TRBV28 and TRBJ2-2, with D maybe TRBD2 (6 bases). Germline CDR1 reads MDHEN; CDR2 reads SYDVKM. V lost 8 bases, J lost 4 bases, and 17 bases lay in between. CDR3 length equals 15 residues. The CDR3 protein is CASGPAREITGELFF. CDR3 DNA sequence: TGTGCCAGCGGGCCGGCACGGGAGATCACCGGGGAGCTGTTTTTT.

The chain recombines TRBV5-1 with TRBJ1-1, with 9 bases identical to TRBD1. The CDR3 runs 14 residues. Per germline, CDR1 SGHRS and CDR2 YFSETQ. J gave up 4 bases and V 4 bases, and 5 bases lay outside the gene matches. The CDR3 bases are TGCGCCAGCAGCCTGGGACAGGGTGCCACTGAAGCTTTCTTT. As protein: CASSLGQGATEAFF.

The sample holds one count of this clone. For the CDR3, the DNA is TGTGCCAGCAGTTCAGGGGTTCAGCCCCAGCATTTT. It specifies CASSSGVQPQHF. The genes are TRBV6-6 and TRBJ1-5; perhaps TRBD1 as D (6 bases). The CDR3 runs 12 residues. Per the germline V gene, CDR1 is MNHNY and CDR2 is SVGAGI (reference sequence). V was cut by 4 bases and J by 6 bases, with 7 bases left in between.

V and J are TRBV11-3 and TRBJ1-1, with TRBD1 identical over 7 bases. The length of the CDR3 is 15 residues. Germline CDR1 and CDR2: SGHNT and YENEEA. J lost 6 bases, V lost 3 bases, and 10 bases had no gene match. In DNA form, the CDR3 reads TGTGCCAGCAGCTTCCCCCAGGGGGTAAGGGCTGAAGCTTTCTTT. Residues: CASSFPQGVRAEAFF.

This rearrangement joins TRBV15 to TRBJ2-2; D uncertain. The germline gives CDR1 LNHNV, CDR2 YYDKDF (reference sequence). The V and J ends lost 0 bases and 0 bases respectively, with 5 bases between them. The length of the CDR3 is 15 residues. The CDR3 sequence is CATSREQTNTGELFF. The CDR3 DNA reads TGTGCCACCAGCAGAGAACAGACGAACACCGGGGAGCTGTTTTTT.

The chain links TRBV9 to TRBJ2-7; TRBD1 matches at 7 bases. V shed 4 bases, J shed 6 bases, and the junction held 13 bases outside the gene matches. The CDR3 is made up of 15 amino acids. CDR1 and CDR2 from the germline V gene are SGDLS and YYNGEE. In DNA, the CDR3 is TGTGCCAGCAGCCCCCTCCAAGGAAACAGGGGCGAGCAGTACTTC. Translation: CASSPLQGNRGEQYF.

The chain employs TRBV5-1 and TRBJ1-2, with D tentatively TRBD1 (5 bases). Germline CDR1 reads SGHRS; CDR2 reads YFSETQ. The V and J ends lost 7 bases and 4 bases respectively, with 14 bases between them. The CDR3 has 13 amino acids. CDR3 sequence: CASESGVGYGYTF. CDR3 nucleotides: TGCGCCAGCGAGTCGGGGGTCGGCTATGGCTACACCTTC.